This T cell receptor beta chain was identified during a study of shared clonotypes between healthy human individuals (TCRdb year 2020). A note on the overall study: The cohort included a few men and a couple of women between 18 and 49 years of age. For each donor, three plates each were used for CD4 naive and CD4 memory, two plates were used for CD8 naive, and one plate was used for CD8 memory. Blood TCR repertoires of a handful of healthy adults were deeply sequenced to estimate repertoire size and the extent of clonotype sharing between individuals. Libraries were prepared and TCR repertoires were sequenced by different laboratories using diverse techniques, in order to increase sequencing depth and limit assay-specific biases. Between about 0.9 and 9 billion PBMCs per donor were obtained by leukapheresis.

Study-wide conclusions, independent of this receptor: Pairwise subsampling indicated that sequencing depth was expected to affect the degree of clonotype sharing among donors. Even with the large sequencing depth, rarefaction of the sorted-subset datasets indicated that sequencing was incomplete. Because the study included a small number of donors, the genetic and exposure-history diversity represented was limited. Compared with non-shared clonotypes, the clonotypes found in all four sorted-subset donors had higher generation probabilities. Only blood was sampled, and tissue TCR repertoires likely differ from those in blood. Naive subsets generally had larger estimated clonotype richness than memory subsets did. Approximately 4.8% of naive CD4, 3.5% of naive CD8, 2% to 2.5% of memory CD4, and around 0.42% of memory CD8 clonotypes were shared across four donors.

Using the deep immunoSEQ assay, TCR CDR3 regions were amplified from genomic DNA by multiplex PCR. Extracted genomic DNA from each cell subset was spread evenly across all wells of several immunoSEQ 96-well plates, with each plate serving as a replicate. For sorted subsets, approximately 210 ng genomic DNA, equal to 30,000 or so T cell genomes, was loaded into each replicate PCR. Purified libraries were quantified with a Qubit 3.0 fluorometer, sized on a Bioanalyzer 2100, and re-quantified with the KAPA Library Quantification kit. Every immunoSEQ 96-well plate was sequenced on a dedicated single-read 150-cycle Illumina NextSeq 550 flow cell. From the authors' description of their analysis: The immunoSEQ output contained only junctional sequences without quality scores, so filtering could not match that applied to full-length reads. To assign V/J genes and CDR3, sequences were annotated against IMGT germline references using PyIR, a Python wrapper for IgBLAST v1.9. Reads were removed for weak V/J assignments (E-value above 1e-6), missing CDR3, stop codons, out-of-frame junctions, or ambiguous translated residues. A V3J clonotype was defined by an identical inferred V gene, J gene, and CDR3 amino acid sequence. Percentage overlap between repertoires was computed as shared unique clonotypes divided by the size of the smaller repertoire. RTK rarefaction, the Chao1 estimator, and Recon v2.1 estimates of unobserved clonotypes were used to assess repertoire richness. OLGA was used to compute generation probabilities for all TCRbeta clonotypes that the gDNA method yielded from a handful of donors. Held by TCRdb, this immuneACCESS table contains in-frame sequences only and omits some clones. Under half of the omission traces to an unresolved V gene where checked; the cause of the rest is unknown. Clone size and V and J calls were adopted from that table, with D and trimming inferred from the DNA. The sample yields approximately 2.5 million clones; 93% were counted once. The ten largest clonotypes hold about 0.34% of the sample.

Concerning this clone itself: Its antigen remains unidentified. Per-nucleotide qualities are absent, and no much larger clonotype sits a single base away.

The donors were healthy, HIV-negative adults who had no recently reported acute infections or vaccinations. Every donor was a Caucasian adult living in Nashville, Tennessee, USA. CD4+ T cells were enriched by magnetic negative selection, after which naive cells were positively selected on CD45RA and the negative fraction was taken as the memory subset. After blood collection by leukapheresis, PBMCs were isolated using Ficoll-Histopaque density gradient centrifugation and then cryopreserved in the vapor phase of liquid nitrogen. Purity and quantity of every magnetically sorted T cell population were checked by analytical flow cytometry. Genomic DNA was isolated from each sorted fraction and quantified by UV absorbance on a Nanodrop 2000c. The sequence was collected from a man younger than 35 in good health. Some clones in this sample may be carry-over from other donors' samples. Sample: naive CD4+ T cells from PBMCs. The sample's cell subset or site label, decoded: CD45RA+ positively selected.

The DNA is as follows: TGTGCCAGTAGTATATCCCCACAGGGAGTTCAGCCCCAGCATTTT. This is translated as CASSISPQGVQPQHF. The V and J genes are TRBV19 and TRBJ1-5; possibly the D gene is TRBD1, per 6 matching bases. From the cysteine through the phenylalanine, the CDR3 covers 15 amino acids. CDR3 DNA is the only sequence kept; it has 45 bases, read in frame from the first base. The germline V gene (reference sequence) specifies LNHDA as CDR1 and SQIVND as CDR2. At the junction V is shortened by 2 bases and J by 6 bases, with 14 bases in between.